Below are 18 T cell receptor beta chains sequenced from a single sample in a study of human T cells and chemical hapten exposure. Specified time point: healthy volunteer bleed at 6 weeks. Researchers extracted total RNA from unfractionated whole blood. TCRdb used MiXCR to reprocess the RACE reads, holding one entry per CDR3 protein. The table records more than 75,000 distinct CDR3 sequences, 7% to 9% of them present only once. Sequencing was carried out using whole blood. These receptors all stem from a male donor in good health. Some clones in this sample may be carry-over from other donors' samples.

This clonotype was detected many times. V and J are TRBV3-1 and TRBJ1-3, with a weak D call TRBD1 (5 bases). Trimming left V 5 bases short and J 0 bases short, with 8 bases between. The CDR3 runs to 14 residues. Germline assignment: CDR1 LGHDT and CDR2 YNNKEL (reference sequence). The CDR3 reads CASSYDSSGNTIYF. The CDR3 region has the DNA TGTGCCAGCAGCTACGACAGCTCTGGAAACACCATATATTTT.

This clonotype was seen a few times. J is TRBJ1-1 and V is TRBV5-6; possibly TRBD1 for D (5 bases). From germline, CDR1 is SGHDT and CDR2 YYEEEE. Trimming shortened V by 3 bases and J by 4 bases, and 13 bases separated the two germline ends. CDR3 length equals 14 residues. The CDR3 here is CASSSGRWTTEAFF. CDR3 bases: TGTGCCAGCAGCTCGGGACGGTGGACCACTGAAGCTTTCTTT.

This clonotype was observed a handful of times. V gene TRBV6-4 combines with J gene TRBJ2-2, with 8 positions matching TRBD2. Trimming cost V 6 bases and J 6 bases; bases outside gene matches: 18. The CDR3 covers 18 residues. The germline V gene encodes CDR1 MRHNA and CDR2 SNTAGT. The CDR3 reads CASSNSGASAGVPGELFF. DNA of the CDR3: TGTGCCAGCAGCAACTCCGGGGCTTCAGCGGGAGTGCCCGGGGAGCTGTTTTTT.

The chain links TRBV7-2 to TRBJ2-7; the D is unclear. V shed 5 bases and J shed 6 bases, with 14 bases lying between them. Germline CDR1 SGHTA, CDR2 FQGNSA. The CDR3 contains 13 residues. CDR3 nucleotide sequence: TGTGCCAGCAGCCTGACCCGAGGCGCCGAGCAGTACTTC. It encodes CASSLTRGAEQYF.

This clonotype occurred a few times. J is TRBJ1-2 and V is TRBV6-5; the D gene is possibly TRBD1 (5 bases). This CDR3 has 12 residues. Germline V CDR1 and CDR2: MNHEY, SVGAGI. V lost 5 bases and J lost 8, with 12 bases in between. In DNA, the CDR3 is TGTGCCAGCAGTCCACTGGGGGACGGCTACACCTTC. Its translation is CASSPLGDGYTF.

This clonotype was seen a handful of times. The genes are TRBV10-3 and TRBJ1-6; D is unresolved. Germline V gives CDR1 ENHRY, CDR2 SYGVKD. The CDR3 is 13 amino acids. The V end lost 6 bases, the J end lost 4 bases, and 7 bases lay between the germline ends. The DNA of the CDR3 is TGTGCCATCAGGGACGCATATAATTCACCCCTCCACTTT. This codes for CAIRDAYNSPLHF.

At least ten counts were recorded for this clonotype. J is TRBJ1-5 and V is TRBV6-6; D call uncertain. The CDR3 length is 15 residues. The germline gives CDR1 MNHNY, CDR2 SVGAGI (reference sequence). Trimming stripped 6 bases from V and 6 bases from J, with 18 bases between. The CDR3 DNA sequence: TGTGCCAGCAGCCTCTCCGAGAGCCCTACTCAGCCCCAGCATTTT. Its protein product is CASSLSESPTQPQHF.

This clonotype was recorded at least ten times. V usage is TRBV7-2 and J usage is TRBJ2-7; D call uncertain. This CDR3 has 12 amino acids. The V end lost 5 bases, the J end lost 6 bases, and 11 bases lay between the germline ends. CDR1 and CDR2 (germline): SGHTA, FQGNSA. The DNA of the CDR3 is TGTGCCAGCAGCCCGACATGGATCGAGCAGTACTTC. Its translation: CASSPTWIEQYF.

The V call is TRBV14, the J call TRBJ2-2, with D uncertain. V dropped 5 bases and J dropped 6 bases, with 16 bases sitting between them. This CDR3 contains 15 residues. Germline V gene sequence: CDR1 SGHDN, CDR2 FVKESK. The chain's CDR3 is CASSLNTVAAGELFF. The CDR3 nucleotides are TGTGCCAGCAGCTTGAACACCGTAGCCGCCGGGGAGCTGTTTTTT.

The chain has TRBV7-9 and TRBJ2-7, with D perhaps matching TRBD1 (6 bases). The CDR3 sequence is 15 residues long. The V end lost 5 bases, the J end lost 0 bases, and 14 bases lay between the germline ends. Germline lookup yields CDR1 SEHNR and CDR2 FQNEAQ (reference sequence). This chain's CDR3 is CASSPPGQASYEQYF. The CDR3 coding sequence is TGTGCCAGCAGCCCCCCGGGACAAGCCTCCTACGAGCAGTACTTC.

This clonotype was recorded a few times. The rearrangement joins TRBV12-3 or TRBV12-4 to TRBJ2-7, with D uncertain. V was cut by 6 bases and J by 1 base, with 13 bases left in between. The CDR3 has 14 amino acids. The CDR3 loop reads CASSGLRSSYEQYF. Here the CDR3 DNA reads TGTGCCAGCAGCGGTCTGAGGTCTTCCTACGAGCAGTACTTC.

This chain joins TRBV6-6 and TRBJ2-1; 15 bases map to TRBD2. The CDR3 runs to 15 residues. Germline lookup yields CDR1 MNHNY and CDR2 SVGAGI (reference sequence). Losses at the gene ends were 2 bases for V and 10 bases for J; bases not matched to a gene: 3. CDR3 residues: CASSYGLAGGDEQFF. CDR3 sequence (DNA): TGTGCCAGCAGTTACGGACTAGCGGGGGGGGACGAGCAGTTCTTC.

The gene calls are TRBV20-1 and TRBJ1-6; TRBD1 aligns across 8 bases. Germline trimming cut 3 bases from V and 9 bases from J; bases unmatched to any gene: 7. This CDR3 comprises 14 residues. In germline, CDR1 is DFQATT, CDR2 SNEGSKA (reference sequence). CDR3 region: CSASRTGSSSPLHF. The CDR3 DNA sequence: TGCAGTGCTAGCAGGACAGGGAGTAGTTCACCCCTCCACTTT.

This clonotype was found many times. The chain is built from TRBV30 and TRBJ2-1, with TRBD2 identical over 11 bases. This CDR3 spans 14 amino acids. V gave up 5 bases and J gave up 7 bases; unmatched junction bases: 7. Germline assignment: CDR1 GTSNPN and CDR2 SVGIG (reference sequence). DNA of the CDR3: TGTGCCTGGGACCGACTAGCGGGGTCAAATGAGCAGTTCTTC. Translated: CAWDRLAGSNEQFF.

The DNA of the CDR3 is TGCAGCGTTGAATCCCTGCAGGGGGGTTACAATGAGCAGTTCTTC. It encodes CSVESLQGGYNEQFF. The V gene is TRBV29-1, the J gene TRBJ2-1; possible D gene TRBD1, 7 bases. The CDR3 runs 15 residues. Germline V CDR1 and CDR2: SQVTM, ANQGSEA. The V gene lost 2 bases and the J gene lost 4 bases, with 15 bases spanning the gap.

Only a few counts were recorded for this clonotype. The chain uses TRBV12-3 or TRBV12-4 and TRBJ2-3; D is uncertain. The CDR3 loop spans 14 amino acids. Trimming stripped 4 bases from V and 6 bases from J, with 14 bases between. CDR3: CASSYTIQLDTQYF. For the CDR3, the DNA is TGTGCCAGCAGTTATACTATCCAACTCGATACGCAGTATTTT.

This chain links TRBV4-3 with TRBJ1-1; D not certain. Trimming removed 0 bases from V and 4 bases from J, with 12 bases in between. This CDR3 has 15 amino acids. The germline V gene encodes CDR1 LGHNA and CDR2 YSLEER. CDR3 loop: CASSQDRAVSTEAFF. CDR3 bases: TGCGCCAGCAGCCAAGATCGGGCGGTATCCACTGAAGCTTTCTTT.

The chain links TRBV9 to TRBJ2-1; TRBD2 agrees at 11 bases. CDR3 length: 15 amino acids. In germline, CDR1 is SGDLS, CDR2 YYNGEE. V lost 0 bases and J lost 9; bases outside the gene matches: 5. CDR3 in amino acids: CASSVVTSGSLEQFF. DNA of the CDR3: TGTGCCAGCAGCGTAGTAACTAGCGGGAGTCTTGAGCAGTTCTTC.